These 21 T cell receptor beta chains were all obtained from the same sample, sequenced in a study of blood T cell repertoires in COVID-19. This table comes from immunoSEQ multiplex PCR, and its TCRdb copy is limited to in-frame clones, with some not included. The sample holds approximately 150,000 clones, around 84% seen once. Sequenced sample: peripheral blood. The receptors here all came from a human donor in a cohort sampled during active COVID-19.

This sequence joins TRBV9 and TRBJ2-7, with 7 bases matching TRBD2. The V and J ends lost 1 base and 2 bases, in that order; junction bases with no gene match: 12. Germline CDR1 and CDR2: SGDLS and YYNGEE. This CDR3 is built from 17 residues. The CDR3 DNA reads TGTGCCAGCAGCGTACATGGGCCGGCGGGAGTGCCCTACGAGCAGTACGTC. The encoded protein is CASSVHGPAGVPYEQYV.

The V call is TRBV5-4, the J call TRBJ1-1; weak D call: TRBD1 (6 bases). Trimming pared 2 bases from V and 0 bases from J, leaving 14 bases between. CDR3 length equals 16 residues. Looked up from germline, CDR1 is SGHNT and CDR2 is YYREEE (reference sequence). The CDR3 DNA is TGTGCCAGCAGCTTCCCCCAGGGGTCCCTGAACACTGAAGCTTTCTTT. Amino acid sequence: CASSFPQGSLNTEAFF. Supplemented by reference TRBV5-4 and TRBJ1-1, the full variable domain reads ETGVTQSPTHLIKTRGQQVTLRCSSQSGHNTVSWYQQALGQGPQFIFQYYREEENGRGNFPPRFSGLQFPNYSSELNVNALELDDSALYLCASSFPQGSLNTEAFFGQGTRLTVV.

The chain combines TRBV28 with TRBJ1-5; weak D call: TRBD1 (6 bases). The CDR3 is 16 residues long. Per the germline V gene, CDR1 is MDHEN and CDR2 is SYDVKM. V was pared by 6 bases and J by 0 bases, with 15 bases between. CDR3 loop: CASSTRQANSNQPQHF. CDR3 DNA: TGTGCCAGCAGCACGCGACAGGCAAATAGCAATCAGCCCCAGCATTTT.

The J gene is TRBJ2-7, the V gene TRBV30, with D possibly being TRBD2 (6 bases). CDR1 is GTSNPN and CDR2 is SVGIG in the germline V gene (reference sequence). With 1 base removed from V and 2 bases from J, the gap between germline ends came to 18 bases. This CDR3 region has 16 residues. CDR3 coding DNA: TGTGCCTGGAGTGGAAGAACCGGGACTTATGCCTACGAGCAGTACTTC. Protein: CAWSGRTGTYAYEQYF.

CDR3 nucleotides: TGCAGCGTTAACAGGGGGGGTGAGGATACGCAGTATTTT. The encoded protein is CSVNRGGEDTQYF. The chain is built from TRBV29-1 and TRBJ2-3; D is perhaps TRBD1 (8 bases). CDR1 and CDR2 from the germline V gene are SQVTM and ANQGSEA. The CDR3 has 13 residues. The V end lost 5 bases, the J end lost 6 bases, and 15 bases lay between the germline ends.

The chain recombines TRBV5-1 with TRBJ2-3, with 8 bases that match TRBD2. From germline, CDR1 is SGHRS and CDR2 YFSETQ. V lost 0 bases, J lost 2 bases, and 5 bases stayed unmatched. The length of the CDR3 is 16 residues. The chain's CDR3 is CASSLATSGYTDTQYF. The CDR3 DNA reads as TGCGCCAGCAGCTTGGCTACTAGCGGCTACACAGATACGCAGTATTTT.

This chain joins TRBV19 and TRBJ2-6, with TRBD1 identical over 7 bases. The CDR3 runs to 17 residues. V gave up 9 bases and J gave up 4 bases; unmatched junction bases: 15. Germline-derived CDR1 and CDR2 are LNHDA and SQIVND (reference sequence). The CDR3 nucleotides are TGTGCCAGCACGCGGGCTGACAGGGTAAGCGGGGCCAACGTCCTGACTTTC. As protein: CASTRADRVSGANVLTF. The whole variable domain, remainder taken from reference TRBV19 and TRBJ2-6, is DGGITQSPKYLFRKEGQNVTLSCEQNLNHDAMYWYRQDPGQGLRLIYYSQIVNDFQKGDIAEGYSVSREKKESFPLTVTSAQKNPTAFYLCASTRADRVSGANVLTFGAGSRLTVL.

The genes are TRBV2 and TRBJ2-7, with a possible D match to TRBD1 (6 bases). Germline V gives CDR1 SNHLY, CDR2 FYNNEI. The CDR3 totals 12 residues. The V and J ends lost 5 bases and 6 bases respectively, with 11 bases between them. The CDR3 here is CASSQQGVEQYV. The CDR3 DNA reads as TGTGCCAGCAGTCAACAGGGTGTCGAGCAGTACGTC.

J is TRBJ2-5 and V is TRBV19; a weak D match, TRBD2 (7 bases). The CDR3 is 14 residues long. With 5 bases removed from V and 4 bases from J, the gap between germline ends came to 14 bases. The germline gives CDR1 LNHDA, CDR2 SQIVND (reference sequence). The CDR3, as DNA: TGTGCCAGTAGTGAACTCGGGGGGCCAGAGACCCAGTACTTC. This encodes CASSELGGPETQYF.

V usage is TRBV6-2 or TRBV6-3 and J usage is TRBJ2-7; 9 bases map to TRBD2. The junction had 4 bases not matched to a gene; V was cut back by 5 bases and J by 2 bases. CDR3 length equals 14 residues. CDR1 MNHEY and CDR2 SVGEGT come from the germline V gene. The CDR3 DNA sequence: TGTGCCAGCAGTCTCAGCGGGAGGACCTACGAGCAGTACGTC. Its protein is CASSLSGRTYEQYV.

At least ten counts were recorded for this clone. V and J are TRBV6-1 and TRBJ2-3; TRBD2 agrees at 10 bases. Per germline, CDR1 MNHNS and CDR2 SASEGT. V lost 3 bases, J lost 6 bases, and 6 bases stayed unmatched. The CDR3 spans 15 residues. The CDR3 DNA is TGTGCCAGCAGTGACCACAGCGGGGGGGCGGATACGCAGTATTTT. This codes for CASSDHSGGADTQYF.

This chain uses TRBV7-9 with TRBJ1-5; a weak D match, TRBD1 (5 bases). The CDR3 contains 13 residues. V was shortened by 5 bases and J by 5 bases, with 10 bases between the two germline ends. Germline V gene lookup returns CDR1 SEHNR and CDR2 FQNEAQ (reference sequence). The CDR3 sequence: CASSAVGDQPQHF. DNA for the CDR3: TGTGCCAGCAGCGCCGTAGGGGATCAGCCCCAGCATTTT.

The V gene is TRBV3-1 (or the pseudogene TRBV3-2), the J gene TRBJ2-7; D remains unclear. The germline CDR1 and CDR2 sequences are LGHDT and YNNKEL (reference sequence). V shed 5 bases and J shed 2 bases, with 4 bases lying between them. The CDR3 runs 11 residues. The CDR3 protein is CASSSAYEQYF. The CDR3 region has the DNA TGTGCCAGCAGCTCAGCCTACGAGCAGTACTTC.

This chain joins TRBV30 and TRBJ2-5; 9 bases agree with TRBD1. CDR3 length: 17 amino acids. J was trimmed by 5 bases and V by 0 bases; bases with no gene match: 13. CDR1 is GTSNPN, CDR2 SVGIG, per germline (reference sequence). The CDR3 bases are TGTGCCTGGAGTGTTACTTATTGGGACAGGGTGGGGGAGACCCAGTACTTC. This translates into CAWSVTYWDRVGETQYF.

This chain joins TRBV2 and TRBJ2-2; D may be TRBD1 (5 bases). The CDR3 length is 15 residues. V was shortened by 7 bases and J by 6 bases, with 18 bases between the two germline ends. In germline, CDR1 is SNHLY, CDR2 FYNNEI. This CDR3 reads CASTPRVDTAGELFF. As DNA, the CDR3 is TGTGCCAGCACCCCCAGGGTAGATACCGCCGGGGAGCTGTTTTTT.

This chain uses TRBV20-1 with TRBJ1-6, with D tentatively TRBD1 (6 bases). Germline assignment: CDR1 DFQATT and CDR2 SNEGSKA (reference sequence). CDR3 length equals 15 residues. Trimming took 3 bases from V and 7 from J, leaving 16 bases between them. CDR3 nucleotide sequence: TGCAGTGCTAGTAAACAGGGCGTAGGGAATTCACCCCTCCACTTT. Its protein product is CSASKQGVGNSPLHF.

About this clone: A read error may account for a junction end that differs from germline. V usage is TRBV5-1 and J usage is TRBJ1-3, with 8 positions matching TRBD1. This CDR3 spans 17 amino acids. Germline values: CDR1 SGHRS, CDR2 YFSETQ. In DNA, the CDR3 is TGCGCCAGCAGCTTGGCCGCCATGGACAGGGTTGGAGACACCATATATTTT. Protein sequence: CASSLAAMDRVGDTIYF.

CDR3 coding DNA: TGCAGTGCTAGAGCGGGGAAGGAGCAGTACTTC. Its translation: CSARAGKEQYF. The chain carries TRBV20-1 and TRBJ2-7; D is possibly TRBD2 (5 bases). V was cut by 1 base and J by 7 bases, with 8 bases left in between. Germline CDR1 is DFQATT and CDR2 is SNEGSKA (reference sequence). The CDR3 is 11 residues long.

This chain connects TRBV15 to TRBJ1-1, with 7 bases matching TRBD1. With V trimmed by 5 bases and J by 0 bases, 3 bases remained unmatched. The CDR3 totals 14 residues. Germline CDR1 LNHNV, CDR2 YYDKDF (reference sequence). The CDR3 reads CATSPGGLNTEAFF. The CDR3 region has the DNA TGTGCCACCAGCCCAGGGGGGCTGAACACTGAAGCTTTCTTT.

The chain recombines TRBV5-1 with TRBJ2-5; 10 bases fit TRBD2. Germline V gene lookup returns CDR1 SGHRS and CDR2 YFSETQ. The ends lost 8 bases at V and 3 bases at J; junction bases unmatched: 10. This CDR3 contains 15 residues. CDR3 coding DNA: TGCGCCAGTAAAACTAGCGGGGCGCCAGAAGAGACCCAGTACTTC. It is translated as CASKTSGAPEETQYF.

The chain links TRBV3-1 (or the pseudogene TRBV3-2) to TRBJ2-2, with TRBD1 matching 7 bases. CDR3 length equals 14 residues. The V and J ends lost 4 bases and 7 bases, in that order; junction bases with no gene match: 6. CDR1 and CDR2 (germline): LGHDT, YNNKEL (reference sequence). This CDR3 is CASSPLNRGGELFF. The CDR3 region has the DNA TGTGCCAGCAGCCCCCTGAACAGGGGCGGGGAGCTGTTTTTT.